In its sample, the clone carrying this TCR beta chain was seen once. This entry comes from a study of tumor-infiltrating lymphocytes in oesophageal squamous cell carcinoma. The CDR3 sequence is 16 residues long. Germline trimming cut 10 bases from V and 0 bases from J; bases unmatched to any gene: 10. Germline V CDR1 and CDR2: MNHNY, SVGAGI (reference sequence). TCRdb ran MiXCR on the reads and lists one entry per CDR3 protein. The repertoire includes 11,000 or so distinct CDR3 sequences, around 50% of them detected once, and about 59% sits in the top ten. Sequencing used blood. The clonotype originates from a female donor with esophageal squamous cell carcinoma. The chain carries TRBV6-6 and TRBJ2-5, with 11 bases aligning to TRBD2. CDR3 in amino acids: CATWLVAGGNQETQYF. CDR3 nucleotide sequence: TGTGCCACCTGGTTGGTAGCGGGGGGGAACCAAGAGACCCAGTACTTC.